The 3 T cell receptor beta chains below all came from one sample that was sequenced in a study of tumor and adjacent non-tumor tissue in lung cancer listed by TCRdb under 2018. The library was built by means of multiplex PCR. Sequencer: Illumina HiSeq 2500. Following protocols modified from ARM-PCR, the researchers constructed TCRbeta libraries through three rounds of nested PCR with primers (Table S4). TCRdb reanalyzed the raw reads on its own, using fastp at Q25 for trimming and MiXCR for clone calling, and kept in-frame beta chains. Each record represents a unique CDR3 protein, reported with the most common genes and DNA among its rows. The sample yields 65,000 to 75,000 distinct CDR3 sequences; roughly 77% were counted once. Around 43% of the sample goes to the ten largest clones. RNA was isolated from bulk unsorted tissue, and RNA quality was assessed with a NanoDrop ND-1000 and an Agilent 2100. For the normal lung samples, distant non-tumor tissue was collected more than 3 cm away from the tumor edge.

The material sequenced was distant non-tumor lung tissue. The receptors shown here come from a man aged 60-69 years with non-small cell lung cancer.

The chain combines TRBV12-3 or TRBV12-4 with TRBJ2-5; 7 bases map to TRBD2. The CDR3 loop spans 14 amino acids. V gave up 11 bases and J gave up 5 bases; unmatched junction bases: 14. The CDR3 loop is CAGRSGLQEETQYF. The DNA of the CDR3 is TGTGCCGGTCGCTCGGGACTACAGGAGGAGACCCAGTACTTC.

A remark on this clonotype: Since no conserved phenylalanine or tryptophan closes the CDR3, a read error is the likely cause. The limits of the CDR3 on the DNA are not certain, so only TCRdb's listed CDR3 is given. The chain carries TRBV29-1 and TRBJ2-7; the tabulated D call, TRBD1, remains unverified against the DNA. Per germline, CDR1 SQVTM and CDR2 ANQGSEA. The CDR3 contains 13 residues when both ends are counted. The CDR3 sequence is CSVDSDPSYKQHL.

This clonotype appeared many times. This chain joins TRBV20-1 and TRBJ2-7; 7 nucleotides agree with TRBD1. Germline V gives CDR1 DFQATT, CDR2 SNEGSKA (reference sequence). Trimming took 6 bases from V and 3 from J; bases not matched to a gene: 5. CDR3 length equals 12 residues. CDR3 sequence reads: CSAGTDFYEQYF. The CDR3 DNA follows: TGCAGTGCGGGGACAGATTTCTACGAGCAGTACTTC.